The TCR beta chain described here comes from a study of T cell changes during pregnancy in multiple sclerosis. Method: immunoSEQ multiplex PCR; TCRdb's copy keeps in-frame clones and lacks some. This sample yields tens of thousands of clones, of which around nine tenths are seen a single time; approximately 0.62% belongs to the top ten. Germline assignment: CDR1 SGHKS and CDR2 YYEKEE (reference sequence). The CDR3 extends over 14 amino acids. With V trimmed by 3 bases and J by 5 bases, 7 bases remained unmatched. The receptor was derived from a female donor with multiple sclerosis, enrolled in a pregnancy study. This sequence joins TRBV5-5 and TRBJ1-2; 7 nucleotides agree with TRBD1. The sequences come from CD4+ T cells from peripheral blood mononuclear cells, collected in the first trimester of pregnancy. The CDR3 DNA sequence: TGTGCCAGCAGCTCGACATCGACAGGGTATGGCTACACCTTC. Encoded protein: CASSSTSTGYGYTF.